Included here is one T cell receptor beta chain sequence, with context. What it binds is unknown. The junction departs from germline at one end; a sequencing error may be responsible. The CDR3 extends over 12 amino acids. Germline CDR1 and CDR2: ENHRY and SYGVKD. These data are taken from a study of CD8+ T cells in alopecia areata. Study-wide points: Tissue-resident alphabeta T cells belonging to normal skin likewise get sequenced within scalp specimens.

Reverse transcribed after extraction, RNA yielded cDNA as the sequencing template. The data were produced by immunoSEQ multiplex PCR, yet TCRdb's version contains in-frame clones alone and is incomplete. This table holds roughly 59,000 clones, about half found once. The chain uses TRBV10-3 and TRBJ1-2; D is undetermined. This sample comprised CD8+ T cells sorted from blood, obtained at week 0. This clonotype was sampled from a human donor with alopecia areata. DNA of the CDR3: TGCGCCAGCAGTGGTGGGGTTGAAGGCTACACCTTC. Its translation is CASSGGVEGYTF.